This T cell receptor (beta chain) emerged from a study of human T cells and chemical hapten exposure. Across the study: Donors were sensitized with 2% DPC on the upper inner arm. Study conclusions and caveats: Higher patch test scores went with higher counts of PT1 expanded TCRs.

This clonotype was seen a few times. No antigen is known for it. The sample's time point: pre-sensitization, week 0. Documented treatment: therapeutic diphenylcyclopropenone sensitization with weekly scalp DPC. TCRdb passed the RACE reads through MiXCR, listing each CDR3 protein once. The data show under 300,000 distinct CDR3 sequences, with approximately 8.6% seen just once and 2.3% held by the top ten. V gave up 4 bases and J gave up 4 bases, with 10 bases separating them. CDR3 length: 14 residues. CDR1 and CDR2 from the germline V gene are MGHRA and YSYEKL. The chain is built from TRBV4-1 and TRBJ1-4, with D perhaps TRBD1 (6 bases). The sequence was collected from a woman aged 40-49 years with alopecia areata. Some clones in this sample may be carry-over from other donors' samples. The material was whole blood, obtained in connection with sensitization to the hapten diphenylcyclopropenone (DPC). This CDR3 reads CASSPRQDNEKLFF. CDR3 nucleotides: TGCGCCAGCAGCCCCCGACAGGATAATGAAAAACTGTTTTTT.